This TCR beta chain was obtained from a study of shared clonotypes between healthy human individuals. Trimming shortened V by 3 bases and J by 0 bases, and 8 bases separated the two germline ends. Per germline, CDR1 LNHDA and CDR2 SQIVND (reference sequence). This CDR3 region has 15 residues. TCRdb's table, derived via immunoSEQ multiplex PCR, lists solely in-frame clones and lacks some. The data hold roughly 2,500,000 clones, with approximately 94% observed a single time. The genes are TRBV19 and TRBJ1-4, with D hard to call. This TCR came from a man younger than 35 in good health. Some clones in this sample may be carry-over from other donors' samples. Sequencing was performed on naive CD4+ T cells from PBMCs. Subset meaning: CD45RA+ positively selected. CDR3 nucleotides: TGTGCCAGTAGTATTGTAGCCTCAACTAATGAAAAACTGTTTTTT. Encoded protein: CASSIVASTNEKLFF.